Listed below are T cell receptor beta chains from one sample, sequenced in a study of shared clonotypes between healthy human individuals. TCRdb keeps only in-frame clones here, not all; method: immunoSEQ multiplex PCR. The data hold 1 million to 1.3 million clones, with around three quarters observed a single time. Sample: memory CD4+ T cells from PBMCs. These receptors were obtained from a man aged 18 to 29 in good health. Some clones in this sample may be carry-over from other donors' samples. Each CDR3 is given with its conserved first and last residue. A D gene is named only where the DNA matches it firmly. Size is omitted from some rows. Given values are once, few, many or a class for expanded clones.

TRBD2,TRBJ2-7,TRBV5-4,NA,CASSSLAGGLYEQYF,TGTGCCAGCAGCTCGCTAGCGGGAGGGCTCTACGAGCAGTACTTC
NA,TRBJ1-4,TRBV6-1,NA,CASRLVLNEKLFF,TGTGCCAGCAGACTAGTGCTAAATGAAAAACTGTTTTTT
NA,TRBJ2-1,TRBV20-1,NA,CSASRHEQFF,TGCAGTGCTAGCCGGCATGAGCAGTTCTTC
TRBD2,TRBJ2-3,TRBV10-2,few,CASSESRWGTSGTQRTDTQYF,TGCGCCAGCAGTGAGTCGAGGTGGGGGACTAGCGGGACCCAACGCACAGATACGCAGTATTTT
NA,TRBJ1-1,TRBV29-1,few,CSVGTANTEAFF,TGCAGCGTCGGGACTGCGAACACTGAAGCTTTCTTT
NA,TRBJ1-1,TRBV6-1,NA,CASSEQALVNTEAFF,TGTGCCAGCAGTGAGCAGGCCCTGGTGAACACTGAAGCTTTCTTT
TRBD1,TRBJ1-2,TRBV7-9,NA,CASSAGTGGRNGYTF,TGTGCCAGCAGTGCCGGGACAGGGGGCCGGAATGGCTACACCTTC
NA,TRBJ1-1,TRBV18,NA,CASSPDLTEAFF,TGTGCCAGCTCACCGGACCTGACTGAAGCTTTCTTT
NA,TRBJ2-3,TRBV18,NA,CASSPGPSGTQYF,TGTGCCAGCTCACCCGGCCCCTCGGGTACGCAGTATTTT
NA,TRBJ1-1,TRBV6-1,NA,CASSPNTEAFF,TGTGCCAGCAGCCCCAACACTGAAGCTTTCTTT
TRBD2,TRBJ2-1,TRBV7-2,NA,CASSFRLAGGGREQFF,TGTGCCAGCAGCTTTCGGCTAGCGGGAGGGGGTCGAGAGCAGTTCTTC
TRBD1,TRBJ1-2,TRBV7-9,NA,CASSLEGQVYGYTF,TGTGCCAGCAGCTTAGAGGGACAGGTCTATGGCTACACCTTC
NA,TRBJ1-1,TRBV28,NA,CASRPGQGTEAFF,TGTGCCAGCAGGCCCGGTCAGGGAACTGAAGCTTTCTTT
TRBD1,TRBJ1-1,TRBV7-8,few,CASSPSGGVNTEAFF,TGTGCCAGCAGCCCCTCAGGGGGGGTGAACACTGAAGCTTTCTTT
NA,TRBJ1-4,TRBV9,few,CASSPMGQADEKLFF,TGTGCCAGCAGCCCCATGGGGCAGGCAGACGAAAAACTGTTTTTT
TRBD1,TRBJ2-4,TRBV9,few,CASSADRGVGKNIQYF,TGTGCCAGCAGCGCGGACAGGGGAGTGGGCAAAAACATTCAGTACTTC
TRBD1,TRBJ1-6,TRBV30,NA,CACQWDSYNSPLHF,TGTGCCTGCCAATGGGACAGTTATAATTCACCCCTCCACTTT
NA,TRBJ2-1,TRBV15,NA,CATSRDRQIALGYEQFF,TGTGCCACCAGCAGAGACCGACAGATAGCCTTAGGATACGAGCAGTTCTTC
NA,TRBJ1-2,TRBV4-3,once,CASSQSTANYGYTF,TGCGCCAGCAGCCAATCCACAGCTAACTATGGCTACACCTTC
NA,TRBJ1-2,TRBV4-1,NA,CASSPSGRGNYGYTF,TGCGCCAGCAGCCCCTCAGGCAGGGGAAACTATGGCTACACCTTC
NA,TRBJ2-2,TRBV5-1,NA,CASSSTSYGPNTGELFF,TGCGCCAGCAGCAGTACCTCCTATGGCCCGAACACCGGGGAGCTGTTTTTT
NA,TRBJ1-1,TRBV6-5,once,CASSYSSGANEAFF,TGTGCCAGCAGTTACTCGTCTGGGGCTAATGAAGCTTTCTTT
NA,TRBJ2-7,TRBV2,NA,CASSALSYEQYF,TGTGCCAGCAGTGCTCTATCCTACGAGCAGTACTTC
TRBD1,TRBJ2-2,TRBV10-3,NA,CAISESRGLDTGELFF,TGTGCCATCAGTGAGTCTAGGGGGCTCGACACCGGGGAGCTGTTTTTT
NA,TRBJ2-1,TRBV27,NA,CASSVRQLLSSYNEQFF,TGTGCCAGCAGTGTCCGACAGTTACTAAGCTCCTACAATGAGCAGTTCTTC
NA,TRBJ1-2,TRBV9,few,CASSPEGLTVYGYTF,TGTGCCAGCAGCCCCGAGGGCCTTACTGTTTATGGCTACACCTTC
NA,TRBJ2-7,TRBV28,NA,CASSQGGYEQYF,TGTGCCAGCAGTCAGGGAGGCTACGAGCAGTACTTC
TRBD1,TRBJ1-4,TRBV2,NA,CASSLYQTGANGKLFF,TGTGCCAGCAGCCTATACCAGACAGGGGCCAATGGAAAACTGTTTTTT
TRBD2,TRBJ2-1,TRBV2,NA,CASSVGLAGAYEQFF,TGTGCCAGCAGCGTCGGACTAGCGGGAGCTTATGAGCAGTTCTTC
TRBD2,TRBJ2-1,TRBV4-2,NA,CASSRHGTSGSGEQFF,TGTGCCAGCAGCCGTCATGGGACTAGCGGGAGTGGTGAGCAGTTCTTC
NA,TRBJ1-4,TRBV11-2,NA,CASSLRPTGGLGEKLFF,TGTGCCAGCAGCTTACGACCTACGGGGGGATTGGGTGAAAAACTGTTTTTT
NA,TRBJ2-5,TRBV7-9,NA,CASSLLRPGRQETQYF,TGTGCCAGCAGCTTATTACGGCCGGGGCGGCAAGAGACCCAGTACTTC
NA,TRBJ2-6,TRBV11-2,NA,CASKLTGGLTGANVLTF,TGTGCCAGCAAGCTCACGGGGGGCCTTACTGGGGCCAACGTCCTGACTTTC
NA,TRBJ2-7,TRBV7-2,once,CASSLSGLNYEQYF,TGTGCCAGCAGCCTCTCGGGACTTAACTACGAGCAGTACTTC
NA,TRBJ1-1,TRBV28,NA,CASSPPPVEAFF,TGTGCCAGCAGTCCCCCGCCAGTTGAAGCTTTCTTT
TRBD1,TRBJ1-5,TRBV7-3,NA,CASSLVGSDRGRQPQHF,TGTGCCAGCAGCTTAGTGGGTTCGGACAGGGGGCGTCAGCCCCAGCATTTT
NA,TRBJ1-5,TRBV28,NA,CASSPQGTGNQPQHF,TGTGCCAGCAGCCCCCAGGGGACCGGCAATCAGCCCCAGCATTTT
NA,TRBJ2-2,TRBV2,NA,CASRARDLNTGELFF,TGTGCCAGCAGGGCCAGGGACTTAAACACCGGGGAGCTGTTTTTT
NA,TRBJ1-2,TRBV28,NA,CASSLSAVSYGYTF,TGTGCCAGCAGTCTCTCGGCCGTTTCCTATGGCTACACCTTC
NA,TRBJ1-1,TRBV27,NA,CASSFQVSNTEAFF,TGTGCCAGCAGTTTCCAGGTGTCGAACACTGAAGCTTTCTTT
NA,TRBJ2-3,TRBV7-6,NA,CASSFSPGVDTQYF,TGTGCCAGCAGCTTTTCCCCGGGAGTGGATACGCAGTATTTT
TRBD1,TRBJ2-2,TRBV5-1,once,CASHIRQGLRTGELFF,TGCGCCAGCCACATCCGACAGGGCTTACGGACCGGGGAGCTGTTTTTT
TRBD1,TRBJ2-5,TRBV18,once,CASSPRTGGRETQYF,TGTGCCAGCTCACCTCGGACAGGGGGGCGAGAGACCCAGTACTTC
TRBD1,TRBJ1-1,TRBV11-3,NA,CASSLGQGGTEAFF,TGTGCCAGCAGCTTAGGGCAGGGGGGGACTGAAGCTTTCTTT
TRBD1,TRBJ1-2,TRBV2,NA,CASSEWGTVYGYTF,TGTGCCAGCAGTGAATGGGGGACAGTTTATGGCTACACCTTC
NA,TRBJ1-2,TRBV6-6,NA,CASSPGRAPNYGYTF,TGTGCCAGCAGCCCCGGCAGGGCCCCGAACTATGGCTACACCTTC
NA,TRBJ1-5,TRBV19,NA,CASSKGWGNQPQHF,TGTGCCAGTAGTAAAGGATGGGGCAATCAGCCCCAGCATTTT
TRBD2,TRBJ2-7,TRBV5-1,NA,CASSYGLAGVKGLAYEQYF,TGCGCCAGCAGCTACGGACTAGCGGGAGTGAAAGGCCTGGCCTACGAGCAGTACTTC
NA,TRBJ2-7,TRBV28,NA,CASTRPGITYEQYF,TGTGCCAGCACCCGTCCGGGAATAACCTACGAGCAGTACTTC
TRBD1,TRBJ2-7,TRBV20-1,NA,CSALDRDEQYF,TGCAGTGCCCTCGACAGGGACGAGCAGTACTTC
NA,TRBJ1-2,TRBV28,NA,CARPLETVLGGYTF,TGTGCCAGACCCCTTGAAACAGTCCTCGGGGGCTACACCTTC
TRBD2,TRBJ2-1,TRBV9,NA,CASSVGLAPGDEQFF,TGTGCCAGCAGCGTAGGACTAGCCCCTGGGGATGAGCAGTTCTTC
NA,TRBJ1-1,TRBV5-1,once,CASSLAARTANTEAFF,TGCGCCAGCAGCTTGGCCGCCCGGACAGCGAACACTGAAGCTTTCTTT
TRBD2,TRBJ2-1,TRBV18,NA,CASSTSSGAYNEQFF,TGTGCCAGCTCAACCTCTAGCGGGGCATACAATGAGCAGTTCTTC
NA,TRBJ1-2,TRBV14,NA,CASSQSRTANYGYTF,TGTGCCAGCAGCCAAAGCCGGACAGCCAATTATGGCTACACCTTC